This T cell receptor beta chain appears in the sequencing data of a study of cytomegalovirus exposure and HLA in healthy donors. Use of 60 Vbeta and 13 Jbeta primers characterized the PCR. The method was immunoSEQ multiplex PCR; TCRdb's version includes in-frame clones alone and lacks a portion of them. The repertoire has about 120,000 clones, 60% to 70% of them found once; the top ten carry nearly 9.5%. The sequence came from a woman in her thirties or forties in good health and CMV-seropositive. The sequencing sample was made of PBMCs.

The CDR3 nucleotides read TGTGCCAGCAGCCCCCGGACTAGCGGGAAGAAGAATGAGCAGTTCTTC. This translates into CASSPRTSGKKNEQFF. The V gene is TRBV7-8, the J gene TRBJ2-1; 12 bases agree with TRBD2. The CDR3 sequence is 16 residues long. Trimming took 5 bases from V and 7 from J; bases not matched to a gene: 9. Germline V gives CDR1 SGHVS, CDR2 FQNEAQ.